This T cell receptor beta chain is from a study of blood T cell repertoires in COVID-19. Study in general: Sources were T cells, B-cell-depleted T cells, or PBMCs; the material itself was cDNA or gDNA.

CDR1 and CDR2 (germline): LNHNV, YYDKDF (reference sequence). The ends lost 5 bases at V and 2 bases at J; junction bases unmatched: 12. This CDR3 is built from 16 residues. The participants were between roughly 18 and 90 years old and came from 24 US areas. Cohorts were based on clinical histories the participants reported. Authors' analysis steps: Reference gene primers were amplified, and this amplification served to estimate nucleated cell counts. Measured with immunoSEQ multiplex PCR; TCRdb has only the in-frame clones, and not every one. V and J calls and clone size are as listed in that table; D and trimming were resolved from the DNA. The sample has 280,000 or so clones, around 87% seen once.

The chain has TRBV15 and TRBJ2-7; 7 bases match TRBD2. The TCR comes from a woman between 18 and 30 years old with acute COVID-19. What was sequenced was PBMCs or T cells enriched from blood (not recorded which). The CDR3 spells CATSVGVVREAYEQYF. CDR3 DNA: TGTGCCACCAGCGTCGGGGTCGTACGGGAGGCCTACGAGCAGTACTTC.